The source of this T cell receptor (beta chain) is a study of cytomegalovirus exposure and HLA in healthy donors. Study conclusions and caveats: V- and J-gene trimming in TCR beta was tied to a missense DCLRE1C variant by an analysis performed later. The study reported that TCR beta sequences accurately predicted HLA-A and HLA-B alleles in most subjects. An assumption of roughly uniform sequencing depth across donors underlay the presence/absence analyses.

J gave up 2 bases and V 7 bases, and 7 bases lay outside the gene matches. The CDR3 spans 14 residues. CDR1 MNHEY and CDR2 SVGAGI come from the germline V gene. This clone occurred once. Its matching antigen is unknown. It was with 60 Vbeta and 13 Jbeta primers that the PCR ran. Original processing methods: Later, an analysis found approximately 80 million unique TCR beta chains, and about 10 million of these were shared. TCRdb keeps only in-frame clones here, not all; method: immunoSEQ multiplex PCR. D and trimming were read from the DNA, whereas the V and J calls and clone size are those reported in that table. The sample lists 100,000 or so clones, around 74% seen once, with roughly 1.2% in the top ten.

This clonotype was obtained from a man aged 40-55 years in good health and CMV-seronegative. V usage is TRBV6-5 and J usage is TRBJ2-7, with TRBD2 matching over 8 bases. The sequencing input was PBMCs. This chain's CDR3 is CASTDGGAAYEQYF. In DNA, the CDR3 is TGTGCCAGCACTGACGGGGGGGCGGCCTACGAGCAGTACTTC.